What follows is one T cell receptor (beta chain) and its context. Germline CDR1 reads MNHEY; CDR2 reads SVGAGI. The CDR3 sequence is 14 residues long. The V end lost 7 bases, the J end lost 6 bases, and 13 bases lay between the germline ends. The data were obtained in a study of T cell responses to AZD1222 COVID-19 vaccine. Study overall: Whether given at about 4 or about 12 weeks, second doses were pooled.

Clones were read by immunoSEQ multiplex PCR, and TCRdb kept only the in-frame ones, dropping some. Here the sample spans around 130,000 clones, over 85% being singletons. This material consisted of peripheral blood, taken on day 0 of AZD1222 vaccination. The gene calls are TRBV6-5 and TRBJ1-6, with D uncertain. The TCR originated in an adult in good health. This CDR3 reads CASTRVARNSPLHF. Here the CDR3 DNA reads TGTGCCAGCACGAGGGTAGCGCGTAATTCACCCCTCCACTTT.